What follows is one T cell receptor beta chain and its context. Antigen: not known. In the library, individual cDNA molecules carried attached unique molecular identifiers. TCRdb re-derived calls from the 5' RACE reads in MiXCR, one entry per CDR3 protein. The data show about 42,000 distinct CDR3 sequences, with approximately 6.3% seen just once and more than 7% held by the top ten. This entry belongs to a study of early T cells in non-severe SARS-CoV-2 infection. Study information: Bulk RNA from unsorted whole blood was sequenced; chains were unpaired.

Study observations and caveats: A preference for anti-spike CD8 responses marked VDJdb matching, which missed private and CD4 specificities.

The CDR3 covers 15 residues. Looked up from germline, CDR1 is GTSNPN and CDR2 is SVGIG (reference sequence). V lost 1 base, J lost 4 bases, and 4 bases stayed unmatched. Sample: whole blood, taken at baseline. The gene calls are TRBV30 and TRBJ1-3; 10 positions agree with TRBD1. The receptor comes from an adult who was a healthcare worker with PCR-confirmed SARS-CoV-2 infection or an uninfected control (not recorded which). DNA for the CDR3: TGTGCCTGGAGTGCCGGGACAGGGGAGGGAAACACCATATATTTT. The encoded protein is CAWSAGTGEGNTIYF.